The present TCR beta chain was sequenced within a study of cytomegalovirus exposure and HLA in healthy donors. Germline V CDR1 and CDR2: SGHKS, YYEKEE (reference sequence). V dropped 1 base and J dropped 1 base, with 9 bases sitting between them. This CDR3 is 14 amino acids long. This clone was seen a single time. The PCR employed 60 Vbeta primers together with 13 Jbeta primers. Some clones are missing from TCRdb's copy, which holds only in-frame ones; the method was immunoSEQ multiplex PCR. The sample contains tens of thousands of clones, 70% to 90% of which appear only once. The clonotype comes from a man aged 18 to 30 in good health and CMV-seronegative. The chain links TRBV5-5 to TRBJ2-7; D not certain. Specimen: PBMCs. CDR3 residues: CASSLSQPSYEQYF. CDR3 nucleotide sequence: TGTGCCAGCAGCTTGTCACAGCCATCCTACGAGCAGTACTTC.